These 32 T cell receptor beta chains were sequenced from one sample in a study of T cells after yellow fever vaccination. Via MiXCR, TCRdb re-called the 5' RACE reads, giving one row per CDR3 protein. Counted here are about 310,000 distinct CDR3 sequences, approximately 3.8% occurring once; the ten biggest clones make up 23%. Sequencing was performed on PBMCs, taken on the day of the yellow fever booster vaccination. These receptor sequences come from a man between 18 and 35 years old who received the YFV17D yellow fever vaccine.

This clonotype occurred many times. The chain carries TRBV2 and TRBJ1-3; D ambiguous. CDR3 size: 14 residues. With 5 bases removed from V and 7 bases from J, the gap between germline ends came to 15 bases. Germline values: CDR1 SNHLY, CDR2 FYNNEI. This CDR3 reads CASSLLDRENTIYF. CDR3 nucleotides: TGTGCCAGCAGTCTCCTGGATAGGGAGAACACCATATATTTT.

Notes on this clonotype: Being one base from a much bigger clone, this may be a read error. The chain uses TRBV18 and TRBJ2-3; no clear D gene. This CDR3 has 14 amino acids. Deletions cut 0 bases from V and 4 bases from J, with 8 bases between. The germline gives CDR1 KGHSH, CDR2 LQKENI. This chain's CDR3 is CASSPPVGSDTQYF. In nucleotides, the CDR3 is TGTGCCAGCTCACCACCGGTTGGCTCAGATACGCAGTATTTT.

The chain is built from TRBV4-1 and TRBJ2-7; D may be TRBD2 (7 bases). The CDR3 runs to 14 residues. The V and J ends lost 1 base and 8 bases respectively, with 15 bases between them. Per germline, CDR1 MGHRA and CDR2 YSYEKL. CDR3 coding DNA: TGCGCCAGCAGCCAAGTAGGGGAGGGGGTTCAGCAGTACTTC. Translated: CASSQVGEGVQQYF.

This clonotype occurred a few times. This chain connects TRBV5-4 to TRBJ2-3; 10 bases are shared with TRBD2. The CDR3 extends over 18 amino acids. V gave up 2 bases and J gave up 6 bases; unmatched junction bases: 15. Germline values: CDR1 SGHNT, CDR2 YYREEE (reference sequence). This CDR3 reads CASSFSSLTSGPYDTQYF. CDR3 nucleotide sequence: TGTGCCAGCAGCTTTTCATCCTTGACTAGCGGGCCCTACGATACGCAGTATTTT.

The chain uses TRBV7-9 and TRBJ1-2; D is possibly TRBD1 (6 bases). The CDR3 is 13 amino acids. In germline, CDR1 is SEHNR, CDR2 FQNEAQ (reference sequence). Between the trimmed V and J ends, which lost 5 bases and 8 bases, there was a span of 15 bases. The CDR3 is CASSGQMPLGYTF. The CDR3 coding sequence is TGTGCCAGCAGCGGACAGATGCCCCTGGGCTACACCTTC.

The V gene is TRBV5-1, the J gene TRBJ2-7; 7 positions match TRBD1. V lost 4 bases, J lost 6 bases, and 13 bases stayed unmatched. This CDR3 region has 15 residues. The germline V gene encodes CDR1 SGHRS and CDR2 YFSETQ. The CDR3 DNA sequence: TGCGCCAGCAGCCCAGCGACAGGGACGAGGACCGAGCAGTACTTC. It encodes CASSPATGTRTEQYF.

The rearrangement links TRBV12-3 or TRBV12-4 to TRBJ1-3; 10 bases fit TRBD1. The ends lost 6 bases at V and 2 bases at J; junction bases unmatched: 4. This CDR3 comprises 15 residues. In DNA, the CDR3 is TGTGCCAGCAGGGAAGGGACAGGGGCTGGAAACACCATATATTTT. Its protein is CASREGTGAGNTIYF.

DNA of the CDR3: TGCGCCAGCAGCTTGGATGACCCGGCGGGGGACGAGCAGTACGTC. Protein: CASSLDDPAGDEQYV. The rearrangement joins TRBV5-1 to TRBJ2-7; 7 bases fit TRBD2. Germline values: CDR1 SGHRS, CDR2 YFSETQ. This CDR3 spans 15 amino acids. V lost 0 bases and J lost 5; bases outside the gene matches: 8.

This clonotype was seen a few times. The rearrangement links TRBV7-2 to TRBJ2-1, with D possibly matching TRBD1 (5 bases). The CDR3 consists of 16 residues. The V gene lost 1 base and the J gene lost 2 bases, with 12 bases spanning the gap. CDR1 is SGHTA, CDR2 FQGNSA, per germline. The CDR3 sequence is CASSLGWTPTYNEQFF. Written as DNA, the CDR3 is TGTGCCAGCAGCTTAGGGTGGACACCTACCTACAATGAGCAGTTCTTC.

The rearrangement uses TRBV6-5 and TRBJ1-1; 7 bases align to TRBD1. This CDR3 contains 14 residues. With V trimmed by 7 bases and J by 6 bases, 11 bases remained unmatched. In germline, CDR1 is MNHEY, CDR2 SVGAGI. The CDR3: CASTRQGFVAEAFF. Here the CDR3 DNA reads TGTGCCAGCACCAGACAGGGATTTGTCGCTGAAGCTTTCTTT.

On this clonotype: Possible read error: a much larger clone is one base away. The V and J genes are TRBV7-9 and TRBJ2-1; possibly TRBD1 or TRBD2 for D (5 bases each). The germline gives CDR1 SEHNR, CDR2 FQNEAQ (reference sequence). The CDR3 length is 17 residues. Trimming took 8 bases from V and 4 from J, leaving 24 bases between them. CDR3 in DNA: TGTGCCAGCTTCCCTACGGCTGGGGGATTAGGGTACAATGAGCAGTTCTTC. This encodes CASFPTAGGLGYNEQFF.

This chain links TRBV6-5 with TRBJ2-1; 12 bases match TRBD2. The CDR3 sequence is 15 residues long. The V segment lost 6 bases and the J segment 6 bases; nucleotides outside the gene matches: 6. CDR1 is MNHEY and CDR2 is SVGAGI in the germline V gene. CDR3 sequence (DNA): TGTGCCAGCAGCCGACTAGCGGGGGTCCGCAATGAGCAGTTCTTC. It yields the protein CASSRLAGVRNEQFF.

The chain carries TRBV12-3 or TRBV12-4 and TRBJ2-5, with D tentatively TRBD1 or TRBD2 (6 bases each). CDR3 length equals 15 residues. Trimming pared 2 bases from V and 4 bases from J, leaving 14 bases between. CDR3 DNA sequence: TGTGCCAGCAGTTTAATGGGACAAGCGGGAGAGACCCAGTACTTC. Translated: CASSLMGQAGETQYF.

In its sample, this clonotype was seen many times. The J gene is TRBJ2-5, the V gene TRBV11-2; TRBD2 might be the D (5 bases). Germline V lookup: CDR1 SGHAT, CDR2 FQNNGV. The length of the CDR3 is 16 residues. With 2 bases removed from V and 5 bases from J, the gap between germline ends came to 18 bases. CDR3 region: CASSLRAGVPRETQYF. The CDR3 region has the DNA TGTGCCAGCAGCTTACGCGCGGGTGTTCCCCGGGAGACCCAGTACTTC.

This clonotype was observed many times. J is TRBJ1-5 and V is TRBV4-3; D may be TRBD1 (5 bases). The CDR3 contains 15 residues. V was pared by 0 bases and J by 10 bases, with 16 bases between. Germline CDR1 and CDR2: LGHNA and YSLEER. The CDR3 loop is CASSQDAAGRRPQHF. The CDR3 DNA reads TGCGCCAGCAGCCAAGATGCTGCAGGGAGAAGACCCCAGCATTTT.

The gene calls are TRBV27 and TRBJ2-7, with D unresolved. Germline-derived CDR1 and CDR2 are MNHEY and SMNVEV (reference sequence). V was trimmed by 6 bases and J by 0 bases, leaving 12 bases between them. The CDR3 loop spans 14 amino acids. The CDR3 sequence is CASRNSGSSYEQYF. The DNA of the CDR3 is TGTGCCAGCAGGAACTCGGGTAGCTCCTACGAGCAGTACTTC.

This clonotype has at least ten counts. This chain links TRBV7-8 with TRBJ2-7; the match to TRBD2 covers 10 bases. CDR1 is SGHVS and CDR2 is FQNEAQ in the germline V gene. The CDR3 has 18 residues. V lost 5 bases and J lost 3; bases outside the gene matches: 16. CDR3 region: CASSPILAGTRLGYEQYV. The CDR3 DNA follows: TGTGCCAGCAGCCCCATACTAGCGGGGACACGTTTGGGCTACGAGCAGTACGTC.

This clonotype was seen ten or more times. V is TRBV19 and J is TRBJ2-3, with D tentatively TRBD1 or TRBD2 (5 bases each). The CDR3 totals 14 residues. Trimming took off 5 bases at V and 2 bases at J, with 11 bases between the two ends. CDR1 LNHDA and CDR2 SQIVND come from the germline V gene (reference sequence). CDR3 DNA: TGTGCCAGTAGTCGGGACCCCGCCACAGATACGCAGTATTTT. It translates to CASSRDPATDTQYF.

There are many counts of this clonotype. CDR3 amino acids: CASSSGLAGYEQYF. DNA for the CDR3: TGTGCCAGCAGCTCCGGACTAGCGGGATACGAGCAGTACTTC. The rearrangement joins TRBV7-2 to TRBJ2-7; TRBD2 matches at 12 bases. Trimming removed 4 bases from V and 4 bases from J; junction bases left unmatched: 2. The V gene's germline CDR1 is SGHTA and CDR2 FQGNSA. There are 14 residues in the CDR3.

With respect to this clonotype: Mismatch with germline at one junction end may stem from a read error. The chain employs TRBV7-2 and TRBJ2-5; TRBD1 agrees at 8 bases. CDR3 size: 12 residues. CDR1 SGHTA and CDR2 FQGNSA come from the germline V gene. The CDR3 sequence is CASSNAEARGHF. The CDR3 nucleotides read TGTGCCAGCAGCAACGCCGAGGCCAGGGGGCACTTC.

This clonotype was recorded a few times. The chain is built from TRBV11-2 and TRBJ2-1, with no clear D. This CDR3 is 14 amino acids long. Trimming shortened V by 4 bases and J by 4 bases, and 11 bases separated the two germline ends. In germline, CDR1 is SGHAT, CDR2 FQNNGV. The CDR3 nucleotides are TGTGCCAGCAGCTCCCGGGTCCCTTACAATGAGCAGTTCTTC. Encoded protein: CASSSRVPYNEQFF. The full variable domain, with the rest looked up from reference TRBV11-2 and TRBJ2-1, is EAGVAQSPRYKIIEKRQSVAFWCNPISGHATLYWYQQILGQGPKLLIQFQNNGVVDDSQLPKDRFSAERLKGVDSTLKIQPAKLEDSAVYLCASSSRVPYNEQFFGPGTRLTVL.

This clonotype was detected ten times or more. This sequence joins TRBV20-1 and TRBJ1-5; 7 nucleotides line up with TRBD1. Germline lookup yields CDR1 DFQATT and CDR2 SNEGSKA (reference sequence). Trimming removed 3 bases from V and 5 bases from J; junction bases left unmatched: 4. CDR3 length: 13 amino acids. The CDR3 DNA follows: TGCAGTGCTAGCGACAGGGAGGATCAGCCCCAGCATTTT. Encoded protein: CSASDREDQPQHF.

V usage is TRBV14 and J usage is TRBJ1-1, with D maybe TRBD1 (5 bases). Germline V lookup: CDR1 SGHDN, CDR2 FVKESK. V lost 3 bases to trimming and J lost 4 bases, with 9 bases between them. The CDR3 consists of 13 residues. DNA of the CDR3: TGTGCCAGCAGCCAGGACACTCGCACTGAAGCTTTCTTT. The encoded protein is CASSQDTRTEAFF. Complete variable domain (other parts from reference TRBV14 and TRBJ1-1): EAGVTQFPSHSVIEKGQTVTLRCDPISGHDNLYWYRRVMGKEIKFLLHFVKESKQDESGMPNNRFLAERTGGTYSTLKVQPAELEDSGVYFCASSQDTRTEAFFGQGTRLTVV.

The chain uses TRBV4-2 and TRBJ1-1; D might be TRBD1 (6 bases). There are 14 residues in the CDR3. V was pared by 4 bases and J by 0 bases, with 9 bases between. Germline V gene data show CDR1 as LGHNA and CDR2 as YNFKEQ. The CDR3 here is CASSPWTVNTEAFF. CDR3 bases: TGTGCCAGCAGCCCCTGGACAGTGAACACTGAAGCTTTCTTT.

This clonotype was detected only a few times. The V call is TRBV27, the J call TRBJ1-1, with D unresolved. V was cut by 6 bases and J by 1 base, with 6 bases left in between. Per the germline V gene, CDR1 is MNHEY and CDR2 is SMNVEV (reference sequence). The CDR3 has 12 residues. The CDR3 DNA is TGTGCCAGCAGACGAGAGAACACTGAAGCTTTCTTT. Residues: CASRRENTEAFF.

In this sample, this clonotype turned up many times. In DNA form, the CDR3 reads TGTGCCAGCAGCCCGCGACAGGGATTGAACACTGAAGCTTTCTTT. It encodes CASSPRQGLNTEAFF. This sequence joins TRBV7-6 and TRBJ1-1, with 7 positions matching TRBD1. Per the germline V gene, CDR1 is SGHVS and CDR2 is FNYEAQ. Germline trimming cut 5 bases from V and 0 bases from J; bases unmatched to any gene: 6. The CDR3 has 15 residues. Complete variable domain (other parts from reference TRBV7-6 and TRBJ1-1): GAGVSQSPRYKVTKRGQDVALRCDPISGHVSLYWYRQALGQGPEFLTYFNYEAQQDKSGLPNDRFSAERPEGSISTLTIQRTEQRDSAMYRCASSPRQGLNTEAFFGQGTRLTVV.

In this sample, this clonotype turned up many times. V gene TRBV5-1 combines with J gene TRBJ1-6; 7 nucleotides agree with TRBD1. Trimming cost V 3 bases and J 10 bases; bases outside gene matches: 13. From germline, CDR1 is SGHRS and CDR2 YFSETQ. There are 16 residues in the CDR3. CDR3 nucleotide sequence: TGCGCCAGCAGCTGGGAGTCACAGGGGTTTAACTCACCCCTCCACTTT. Its translation: CASSWESQGFNSPLHF.

There are many counts of this clonotype. The chain is built from TRBV20-1 and TRBJ1-2, with 8 bases aligning to TRBD1. The CDR3 runs 15 residues. Germline CDR1 and CDR2: DFQATT and SNEGSKA (reference sequence). V was clipped by 5 bases and J by 4 bases; unmatched bases: 12. The CDR3 protein is CSAPSADRVAYGYTF. In DNA form, the CDR3 reads TGCAGTGCTCCTAGCGCGGACAGGGTGGCCTATGGCTACACCTTC.

This clonotype was detected ten times or more. This chain links TRBV27 with TRBJ2-7, with TRBD1 matching 10 bases. Per germline, CDR1 MNHEY and CDR2 SMNVEV (reference sequence). CDR3 size: 14 residues. The ends lost 4 bases at V and 4 bases at J; junction bases unmatched: 4. The CDR3 loop is CASSYSGQGYEQYF. DNA for the CDR3: TGTGCCAGCAGTTATTCGGGACAGGGGTACGAGCAGTACTTC.

This clonotype was observed at least ten times. The chain has TRBV5-6 and TRBJ1-2; TRBD1 might be the D (5 bases). The CDR3 sequence is 18 residues long. Trimming removed 2 bases from V and 4 bases from J, with 24 bases in between. From germline, CDR1 is SGHDT and CDR2 YYEEEE. CDR3 sequence (DNA): TGTGCCAGCAGCTTCTCCTCCGGGGCAGGGATTAAGGGCTATGGCTACACCTTC. It encodes CASSFSSGAGIKGYGYTF.

In its sample, this clonotype was seen a few times. V and J are TRBV5-6 and TRBJ2-3; 7 nucleotides match TRBD2. This CDR3 spans 14 amino acids. The V gene end was trimmed by 3 bases and the J gene end by 0 bases; junction bases not matched to a gene: 1. Germline V gene data show CDR1 as SGHDT and CDR2 as YYEEEE. CDR3 DNA sequence: TGTGCCAGCAGCTGGCGGGGGAGCACAGATACGCAGTATTTT. The encoded protein is CASSWRGSTDTQYF.

This rearrangement joins TRBV5-4 to TRBJ2-7, with 10 bases lining up with TRBD1. CDR3 size: 14 residues. Germline V gene sequence: CDR1 SGHNT, CDR2 YYREEE (reference sequence). Unmatched junction bases numbered 5, after V lost 2 bases and J lost 6 bases. CDR3 bases: TGTGCCAGCAGCTTTCGGGACAGGGGCGGCGAGCAGTACGTC. Encoded protein: CASSFRDRGGEQYV.